Below are 22 T cell receptor beta chains sequenced from a single sample in a study of prognosis after radiotherapy for stage I lung cancer. Amplicons of TCR beta CDR3 were generated from genomic DNA by two-round multiplex PCR. First-round PCR used primers specific to each TRBV and TRBJ gene. Via MiXCR, TCRdb re-called the multiplex PCR reads, giving one row per CDR3 protein. The sample holds 20,000 to 30,000 distinct CDR3 sequences, roughly 30% seen once. Specimen: PBMCs, collected before or after stereotactic body radiation therapy (not recorded which). The receptor set was obtained from a donor of 50 years or more with non-small cell lung cancer.

At least ten counts were recorded for this clonotype. The rearrangement uses TRBV7-9 and TRBJ1-1; D might be TRBD1 (5 bases). The CDR3 has 14 residues. Germline V gives CDR1 SEHNR, CDR2 FQNEAQ (reference sequence). V lost 5 bases, J lost 4 bases, and 14 bases lay in between. CDR3 loop: CASSPDRRGTEAFF. CDR3 nucleotides: TGTGCCAGCAGCCCCGACAGAAGAGGCACTGAAGCTTTCTTT.

This clonotype was counted ten times or more. The chain combines TRBV18 with TRBJ2-3; D is ambiguous. V was clipped by 0 bases and J by 2 bases, with 6 bases between them. The germline gives CDR1 KGHSH, CDR2 LQKENI. The CDR3 has 14 residues. The CDR3 coding sequence is TGTGCCAGCTCACCACCGGTGTTCACAGATACGCAGTATTTT. Translated: CASSPPVFTDTQYF. Combining the CDR3 with reference TRBV18 and TRBJ2-3 gives the whole variable domain NAGVMQNPRHLVRRRGQEARLRCSPMKGHSHVYWYRQLPEEGLKFMVYLQKENIIDESGMPKERFSAEFPKEGPSILRIQQVVRGDSAAYFCASSPPVFTDTQYFGPGTRLTVL.

As concerns this clonotype: A much larger clone is a single base away; this may be a read error. The chain links TRBV6-2 or TRBV6-3 to TRBJ1-1, with 7 bases aligning to TRBD1. Germline V CDR1 and CDR2: MNHEY, SVGEGT. The CDR3 spans 15 residues. CDR3 sequence: CAGSEDRALNTEAFF. The CDR3 bases are TGTGCCGGCAGTGAAGACAGGGCCCTGAACACTGAAGCTTTCTTT.

This clonotype was seen at least ten times. The chain combines TRBV13 with TRBJ2-1; 11 bases line up with TRBD2. V shed 4 bases, J shed 4 bases, and the junction held 3 bases outside the gene matches. The CDR3 is made up of 15 amino acids. Germline V gene lookup returns CDR1 PRHDT and CDR2 FYEKMQ (reference sequence). The CDR3 reads CASSSRLAGYNEQFF. CDR3 nucleotide sequence: TGTGCCAGCAGCTCGAGACTAGCGGGGTACAATGAGCAGTTCTTC. The full variable domain, its missing parts supplied by reference TRBV13 and TRBJ2-1, is AAGVIQSPRHLIKEKRETATLKCYPIPRHDTVYWYQQGPGQDPQFLISFYEKMQSDKGSIPDRFSAQQFSDYHSELNMSSLELGDSALYFCASSSRLAGYNEQFFGPGTRLTVL.

This clonotype showed up many times. The J gene is TRBJ1-2, the V gene TRBV6-2 or TRBV6-3; D unresolved. Trimming cost V 2 bases and J 0 bases, with 19 bases left between them. Germline lookup yields CDR1 MNHEY and CDR2 SVGEGT. The CDR3 runs to 18 residues. The CDR3 loop is CASSYVLLGKTSNYGYTF. The CDR3 region has the DNA TGTGCCAGCAGTTACGTCTTATTGGGTAAGACTTCTAACTATGGCTACACCTTC.

The genes are TRBV2 and TRBJ2-2; weak D call: TRBD2 (5 bases). The germline CDR1 and CDR2 sequences are SNHLY and FYNNEI. The germline V and J ends were trimmed by 8 bases and 4 bases, with 14 bases remaining between them. The length of the CDR3 is 14 residues. The CDR3 DNA is TGTGCCAGCGGGGTGGTGGAGGTCACCGGGGAGCTGTTTTTT. This encodes CASGVVEVTGELFF.

Many counts were recorded for this clonotype. The chain joins TRBV2 to TRBJ2-5; a possible D gene is TRBD1 (8 bases). The CDR3 is 15 residues long. The V gene lost 8 bases and the J gene lost 4 bases, with 20 bases spanning the gap. CDR1 SNHLY and CDR2 FYNNEI come from the germline V gene. CDR3 in DNA: TGTGCCAGCCCTGCCAACAGGGGGGGGCGAGAGACCCAGTACTTC. Protein product: CASPANRGGRETQYF.

Regarding this clonotype: This may be a read error, as it is one base from a much larger clone. In nucleotides, the CDR3 is TGTGCCATCAGTGAGTATCAGGACAGTATCAATCAGCCCCGGCATTTT. This codes for CAISEYQDSINQPRHF. This sequence joins TRBV10-3 and TRBJ1-5; TRBD1 is a possible D gene (6 bases). In germline, CDR1 is ENHRY, CDR2 SYGVKD. The CDR3 sequence is 16 residues long.

There are many counts of this clonotype. This chain connects TRBV9 to TRBJ2-3, with no clear D. V lost 0 bases, J lost 3 bases, and 5 bases lay in between. CDR3 length: 13 residues. Germline CDR1 SGDLS, CDR2 YYNGEE. In DNA, the CDR3 is TGTGCCAGCAGCGTAGCAACTACAGATACGCAGTATTTT. Its protein product is CASSVATTDTQYF. The variable domain in full, with the rest retrieved from reference TRBV9 and TRBJ2-3, is DSGVTQTPKHLITATGQRVTLRCSPRSGDLSVYWYQQSLDQGLQFLIQYYNGEERAKGNILERFSAQQFPDLHSELNLSSLELGDSALYFCASSVATTDTQYFGPGTRLTVL.

This clonotype appeared many times. The V gene is TRBV6-1, the J gene TRBJ1-3; TRBD1 aligns across 8 bases. The CDR3 is made up of 14 amino acids. The V gene end was trimmed by 6 bases and the J gene end by 6 bases; junction bases not matched to a gene: 7. Germline-derived CDR1 and CDR2 are MNHNS and SASEGT. CDR3 nucleotides: TGTGCCAGCAGGAGGACAGGGCGCGAAAACACCATATATTTT. It translates to CASRRTGRENTIYF.

The count of this clonotype is one. A read error may be the cause here, since a much bigger clone is one base away. The chain couples TRBV6-5 to TRBJ2-5; no firm D call. Trimming shortened V by 3 bases and J by 1 base, and 12 bases separated the two germline ends. This CDR3 has 15 amino acids. Germline CDR1 MNHEY, CDR2 SVGAGI. The CDR3 region has the DNA TGTGCCAGCAGTTATCGGTGTGTTCCCCAAGAGACCCAGTACTTC. Amino acid sequence: CASSYRCVPQETQYF.

This clonotype was observed many times. The genes are TRBV4-1 and TRBJ1-2; D is unclear. Germline values: CDR1 MGHRA, CDR2 YSYEKL. V lost 2 bases to trimming and J lost 4 bases, with 11 bases between them. This CDR3 is built from 14 residues. CDR3 sequence: CASSQSQMIYGYTF. CDR3 bases: TGCGCCAGCAGCCAAAGCCAGATGATCTATGGCTACACCTTC.

This clonotype was seen at least ten times. The rearrangement links TRBV20-1 to TRBJ2-1; 7 bases align to TRBD2. Germline V CDR1 and CDR2: DFQATT, SNEGSKA (reference sequence). V dropped 0 bases and J dropped 2; count of bases not matched to a gene: 4. The CDR3 runs to 15 residues. The DNA of the CDR3 is TGCAGTGCTAGAGATTGGGGGGGGACCTACAATGAGCAGTTCTTC. Its translation: CSARDWGGTYNEQFF.

This clonotype was observed at least ten times. The rearrangement links TRBV25-1 to TRBJ1-1; D remains ambiguous. CDR1 is MGHDK and CDR2 is SYGVNS in the germline V gene. The CDR3 is made up of 11 amino acids. Trimming stripped 6 bases from V and 1 base from J, with 3 bases between. The CDR3 loop is CASRWNTEAFF. The CDR3, as DNA: TGTGCCAGCAGATGGAACACTGAAGCTTTCTTT.

This clonotype was counted many times. V is TRBV6-5 and J is TRBJ2-3, with D possibly TRBD1 on 5 matching bases. Germline lookup yields CDR1 MNHEY and CDR2 SVGAGI. The V and J ends lost 2 bases and 6 bases respectively, with 12 bases between them. This CDR3 has 14 residues. CDR3 DNA sequence: TGTGCCAGCAGTTACAAGGGGCCCCCCGATACGCAGTATTTT. It codes for CASSYKGPPDTQYF.

The chain employs TRBV6-1 and TRBJ2-1; D is undetermined. This CDR3 is built from 14 residues. Per the germline V gene, CDR1 is MNHNS and CDR2 is SASEGT. V gave up 8 bases and J gave up 2 bases, with 13 bases separating them. The CDR3 protein is CASSQVWAYNEQFF. CDR3 in DNA: TGTGCCAGCTCTCAAGTGTGGGCCTACAATGAGCAGTTCTTC.

This clonotype was seen ten or more times. V gene TRBV6-5 combines with J gene TRBJ2-7; 13 bases map to TRBD2. Germline V CDR1 and CDR2: MNHEY, SVGAGI. V lost 0 bases, J lost 7 bases, and 6 bases stayed unmatched. The length of the CDR3 is 16 residues. This CDR3 reads CASSYSGGLAGREQYF. The CDR3 DNA follows: TGTGCCAGCAGTTACTCAGGGGGACTAGCGGGAAGAGAGCAGTACTTC.

In its sample, this clonotype was seen many times. The chain combines TRBV10-3 with TRBJ1-3; perhaps TRBD1 as D (5 bases). The CDR3 runs to 13 residues. Germline V gene sequence: CDR1 ENHRY, CDR2 SYGVKD. The ends were cut back, 7 bases at V and 1 base at J, with 8 bases in the middle. The CDR3: CAIKDRSGNTIYF. The CDR3 DNA is TGTGCCATCAAAGACAGATCTGGAAACACCATATATTTT.

The CDR3: CASSLTWWGGTYNEQFF. The CDR3 DNA reads as TGTGCCAGCAGCTTAACGTGGTGGGGCGGGACATACAATGAGCAGTTCTTC. This chain links TRBV7-9 with TRBJ2-1; perhaps D is TRBD1 or TRBD2 (6 bases each). Germline lookup yields CDR1 SEHNR and CDR2 FQNEAQ (reference sequence). The V end was cut by 2 bases, the J end by 4 bases, with 18 bases between. The CDR3 extends over 17 amino acids.

This clonotype was counted at least ten times. This chain joins TRBV7-9 and TRBJ2-7, with D perhaps being TRBD1 or TRBD2 (5 bases each). Trimming took off 5 bases at V and 0 bases at J, with 11 bases between the two ends. Germline V gives CDR1 SEHNR, CDR2 FQNEAQ (reference sequence). The CDR3 is 14 amino acids. The chain's CDR3 is CASSRDGISYEQYF. The CDR3 DNA reads as TGTGCCAGCAGCCGGGACGGAATCTCCTACGAGCAGTACTTC.

This clonotype has only a few counts. This chain joins TRBV27 and TRBJ2-3; D possibly corresponds to TRBD2 (6 bases). The ends were cut back, 6 bases at V and 5 bases at J, with 24 bases in the middle. The CDR3 has 17 amino acids. Germline CDR1 MNHEY, CDR2 SMNVEV (reference sequence). DNA of the CDR3: TGTGCCAGCAGGCCTCCTCCCGGGACTTTCAACCTAGATACGCAGTATTTT. It yields the protein CASRPPPGTFNLDTQYF.

This clonotype was observed at least ten times. The chain uses TRBV7-2 and TRBJ1-4; D is undetermined. V shed 4 bases and J shed 7 bases, with 16 bases lying between them. The CDR3 has 15 residues. Germline values: CDR1 SGHTA, CDR2 FQGNSA. In DNA, the CDR3 is TGTGCCAGCAGCTCGACTGGCCGCCACGGTGAAAAACTGTTTTTT. Protein: CASSSTGRHGEKLFF.